Listed here are 28 T cell receptor beta chains from one sample, sequenced in a study of graft-versus-host responses after intestinal transplantation. Produced via immunoSEQ multiplex PCR; TCRdb's table is partial and in-frame only. The repertoire includes 5,000 or so clones, 25% to 30% of them detected once, and roughly 5% sits in the top ten. The specimen was alloreactive CD4+ T cells from a mixed lymphocyte reaction culture, collected before transplantation. As to subset: CFSE-low proliferating T cells sorted from roughly six-day pre-transplant mixed lymphocyte reaction (GvH or HvG direction). These receptors all come from a human patient who was an organ donor for intestinal transplantation.

A remark on this clone: This likely traces to a read error, being one base from a far larger clone. This chain connects TRBV5-1 to TRBJ1-3; D is uncertain. The CDR3 runs 14 residues. Trimming took 4 bases from V and 0 from J, leaving 8 bases between them. Germline CDR1 SGHRS, CDR2 YFSETQ. The CDR3 reads CASSLSCSGNTIYF. The CDR3 nucleotides are TGCGCCAGCAGCCTTAGTTGCTCTGGAAACACCATATATTTT.

This clone was detected only a few times. This chain links TRBV19 with TRBJ2-3; 10 nucleotides align to TRBD2. Germline V gives CDR1 LNHDA, CDR2 SQIVND (reference sequence). The CDR3 sequence is 12 residues long. Trimming took 10 bases from V and 5 from J; bases not matched to a gene: 3. CDR3 nucleotides: TGTGCCACCAGCGGGAGGGAAGATACGCAGTATTTT. The encoded protein is CATSGREDTQYF.

This chain uses TRBV6-9 with TRBJ1-4; D gene unclear. The V end was cut by 3 bases, the J end by 8 bases, with 19 bases between. Germline V lookup: CDR1 MNHGY, CDR2 SVAAGI. The CDR3 covers 16 residues. The DNA of the CDR3 is TGTGCCAGCAGTTACTTGGGTGTGTCGAGAGAGGAAAAACTGTTTTTT. Its protein is CASSYLGVSREEKLFF.

For this clone: A much larger clone is a single base away; this may be a read error. This rearrangement joins TRBV19 to TRBJ2-7; 8 positions agree with TRBD1. The CDR3 runs 14 residues. The germline V gene has CDR1 LNHDA and CDR2 SQIVND (reference sequence). J lost 6 bases, V lost 6 bases, and 10 bases had no gene match. This chain's CDR3 is CASRPPGQGGEQYF. The CDR3, as DNA: TGTGCCAGTAGGCCCCCCGGACAGGGAGGCGAGCAGTACTTC.

The rearrangement uses TRBV5-4 and TRBJ1-5; TRBD1 aligns across 9 bases. J lost 3 bases, V lost 5 bases, and 6 bases had no gene match. The CDR3 length is 15 residues. Germline V gene data show CDR1 as SGHNT and CDR2 as YYREEE (reference sequence). The CDR3, as DNA: TGTGCCAGCAGTAAGGGACAGGGACTCAATCAGCCCCAGCATTTT. Translation: CASSKGQGLNQPQHF.

The chain is built from TRBV5-1 and TRBJ2-2; no clear D gene. From germline, CDR1 is SGHRS and CDR2 YFSETQ. Trimming shortened V by 0 bases and J by 2 bases, and 8 bases separated the two germline ends. The CDR3 consists of 15 residues. The CDR3 loop reads CASSLAPKNTGELFF. The CDR3 nucleotides read TGCGCCAGCAGCTTGGCCCCGAAAAACACCGGGGAGCTGTTTTTT.

By proportion, this clone is medium-sized. The rearrangement links TRBV18 to TRBJ2-1; 10 bases fit TRBD1. The junction had 9 bases not matched to a gene; V was cut back by 3 bases and J by 7 bases. This CDR3 has 16 residues. Germline lookup yields CDR1 KGHSH and CDR2 LQKENI. CDR3: CASSPDQTGGWNEQFF. The CDR3 DNA sequence: TGTGCCAGCTCACCGGACCAGACAGGGGGCTGGAATGAGCAGTTCTTC.

A note on this clone: This sequence may be a read error, since a much larger clone differs from it by one base. Distinct nucleotide sequences in the sample also encode this CDR3. The chain couples TRBV5-7 to TRBJ1-6, with 7 positions matching TRBD1. TRBV5-7 is annotated as an ORF whose role is uncertain. Unmatched junction bases numbered 2, after V lost 1 base and J lost 4 bases. The CDR3 runs 15 residues. CDR3 amino acids: CASSLTGVYNSPLHF. CDR3 bases: TGTGCCAGCAGCTTGACAGGGGTTTATAATTCACCCCTCCACTTT.

The sample holds a few counts of this clone. The rearrangement uses TRBV6-6 and TRBJ2-7; D may be TRBD1 or TRBD2 (5 bases each). V gave up 7 bases and J gave up 4 bases, with 23 bases separating them. The CDR3 runs 16 residues. The V gene's germline CDR1 is MNHNY and CDR2 SVGAGI (reference sequence). CDR3 loop: CASNISRDLILYEQYF. CDR3 nucleotides: TGTGCCAGCAATATAAGCCGGGACCTTATATTGTACGAGCAGTACTTC.

This clone was counted between two and nine times. Being one base from a much bigger clone, this may be a read error. The rearrangement joins TRBV11-3 to TRBJ1-1; 8 bases are shared with TRBD1. The CDR3 runs 16 residues. Germline V lookup: CDR1 SGHNT, CDR2 YENEEA. With 5 bases clipped from V and 0 bases from J, the junction kept 8 bases outside the gene matches. The CDR3 sequence is CASSKLTGALNTEAFF. CDR3 DNA: TGTGCCAGCAGCAAACTGACAGGGGCCTTGAACACTGAAGCTTTCTTT.

Within the sample, this clone is medium-sized (0.01 to 0.1%). V usage is TRBV4-3 and J usage is TRBJ1-6; D unclear. Germline V lookup: CDR1 LGHNA, CDR2 YSLEER. Deletions cut 3 bases from V and 0 bases from J, with 6 bases between. The CDR3 is 15 residues long. The CDR3 loop reads CASSHQSSYNSPLHF. The CDR3 DNA is TGCGCCAGCAGCCACCAGAGCTCCTATAATTCACCCCTCCACTTT.

The chain combines TRBV5-4 with TRBJ2-7; D possibly corresponds to TRBD1 (6 bases). This CDR3 has 12 amino acids. V lost 3 bases to trimming and J lost 12 bases, with 16 bases between them. Germline CDR1 and CDR2: SGHNT and YYREEE (reference sequence). The CDR3 coding sequence is TGTGCCAGCAGCTCCACGCAGGGGAGTTGGTACTTC. Residues: CASSSTQGSWYF.

This clone qualifies as medium-sized. The V gene is TRBV10-3, the J gene TRBJ1-3; D uncertain. This CDR3 region has 11 residues. Germline V CDR1 and CDR2: ENHRY, SYGVKD. Trimming removed 10 bases at V and 4 bases at J, with 8 bases between. CDR3 coding DNA: TGTGCCAGTCGGATGGGAAACACCATATATTTT. This gives the protein CASRMGNTIYF.

This clone is medium-sized by share. This rearrangement joins TRBV27 to TRBJ2-7; 13 nucleotides align to TRBD2. V gave up 6 bases and J gave up 2 bases; unmatched junction bases: 7. CDR1 MNHEY and CDR2 SMNVEV come from the germline V gene (reference sequence). CDR3 size: 16 residues. CDR3 residues: CASRGLAGKGTYEQYF. The CDR3 DNA sequence: TGTGCCAGCAGGGGACTAGCGGGGAAGGGGACCTACGAGCAGTACTTC.

CDR3 sequence (DNA): TGTGCCAGCAGCCAAGAGACGGGGCCAATCCAAGAGACCCAGTACTTC. The encoded protein is CASSQETGPIQETQYF. The rearrangement links TRBV14 to TRBJ2-5; D is perhaps TRBD1 or TRBD2 (5 bases each). This CDR3 region has 16 residues. V dropped 0 bases and J dropped 1 base, with 12 bases sitting between them. Germline V gene data show CDR1 as SGHDN and CDR2 as FVKESK.

On this clone: Given a far larger clone just one base away, this is likely a sequencing read error. The same CDR3 is also encoded by other DNA sequences in this sample. The chain is built from TRBV29-1 and TRBJ1-1, with D unresolved. In germline, CDR1 is SQVTM, CDR2 ANQGSEA. V was cut by 7 bases and J by 11 bases, with 20 bases left in between. This CDR3 has 12 residues. The CDR3 here is CSAKRDAVRAFF. The CDR3, as DNA: TGCAGCGCCAAGCGTGACGCGGTAAGGGCTTTCTTT.

The chain employs TRBV25-1 and TRBJ2-2, with 7 bases matching TRBD1. This CDR3 comprises 14 residues. V lost 6 bases to trimming and J lost 6 bases; unmatched junction nucleotides: 7. Germline loops: CDR1 MGHDK, CDR2 SYGVNS. This CDR3 is CASSGDRASGELFF. The DNA of the CDR3 is TGTGCCAGCAGCGGCGACAGGGCGTCCGGGGAGCTGTTTTTT.

The chain joins TRBV30 to TRBJ1-2; possibly TRBD1 for D (5 bases). Germline values: CDR1 GTSNPN, CDR2 SVGIG (reference sequence). The V gene lost 0 bases and the J gene lost 6 bases, with 5 bases spanning the gap. The CDR3 is 11 residues long. DNA of the CDR3: TGTGCCTGGAGTGTACAGGATGGCTACACCTTC. Its protein product is CAWSVQDGYTF.

This clone has just a few counts. This chain links TRBV5-4 with TRBJ2-7; maybe TRBD2 (5 bases). The CDR3 covers 15 residues. Between the trimmed V and J ends, which lost 3 bases and 1 base, there was a span of 14 bases. From germline, CDR1 is SGHNT and CDR2 YYREEE (reference sequence). The CDR3 bases are TGTGCCAGCAGCTCCCGGGAAGTAGCTTCCTACGAGCAGTACTTC. The encoded protein is CASSSREVASYEQYF.

Only a few counts were recorded for this clone. The gene calls are TRBV5-4 and TRBJ1-4; tentatively, D is TRBD1 (6 bases). This CDR3 comprises 13 residues. The V end lost 2 bases, the J end lost 4 bases, and 6 bases lay between the germline ends. Germline values: CDR1 SGHNT, CDR2 YYREEE (reference sequence). CDR3 nucleotide sequence: TGTGCCAGCAGCTTACAGGGTAATGAAAAACTGTTTTTT. Protein sequence: CASSLQGNEKLFF.

This rearrangement joins TRBV13 to TRBJ2-2, with D perhaps being TRBD1 or TRBD2 (6 bases each). Germline V gene lookup returns CDR1 PRHDT and CDR2 FYEKMQ (reference sequence). The CDR3 is 16 residues long. V lost 1 base to trimming and J lost 2 bases, with 11 bases between them. Written as DNA, the CDR3 is TGTGCCAGCAGCTTAGCGGGGGCCTTAAACACCGGGGAGCTGTTTTTT. Translated, it gives CASSLAGALNTGELFF. Using reference TRBV13 and TRBJ2-2 for the parts outside the CDR3, the full variable domain is AAGVIQSPRHLIKEKRETATLKCYPIPRHDTVYWYQQGPGQDPQFLISFYEKMQSDKGSIPDRFSAQQFSDYHSELNMSSLELGDSALYFCASSLAGALNTGELFFGEGSRLTVL.

V and J are TRBV8-2 and TRBJ2-6. TRBV8-2 is a recognized pseudogene. This CDR3 has 17 amino acids. The CDR3 nucleotides are TGTGGCAAAGATGAAAGGATAACACAAAGCCGGGCCAACGTCCTGACTTTC. It encodes CGKDERITQSRANVLTF.

In its sample, this clone was seen a few times. The chain uses TRBV5-1 and TRBJ2-5, with TRBD1 matching 11 bases. The J call is in doubt because the DNA end fits TRBJ2-7 better. Germline V gene lookup returns CDR1 SGHRS and CDR2 YFSETQ. The CDR3 contains 18 residues. The CDR3, as DNA: TGCGCCAGCAGCCCCACCGGGGGACAGGGGGGTTTGCGCTACGAGCAGTACTTC. Translation: CASSPTGGQGGLRYEQYF.

This chain uses TRBV9 with TRBJ2-3; 7 nucleotides match TRBD1. Germline loops: CDR1 SGDLS, CDR2 YYNGEE. V lost 0 bases, J lost 9 bases, and 1 base stayed unmatched. The CDR3 consists of 12 residues. CDR3 coding DNA: TGTGCCAGCAGCGTAGACAGGGGCACGCAGTATTTT. Amino acids: CASSVDRGTQYF.

This clone was seen more than once but under ten times. A read error is possible here, since a much larger clone lies one base away. Given the absence of the conserved phenylalanine or tryptophan at the CDR3 end, a read error is likely. The chain has TRBV5-1 and TRBJ2-7; D gene uncertain. This CDR3 spans 15 amino acids. Trimming took off 0 bases at V and 2 bases at J, with 12 bases between the two ends. Germline V gene sequence: CDR1 SGHRS, CDR2 YFSETQ. CDR3 in DNA: TGCGCCAGCAGCTTGGTGGTGGGCCTCACCTACGAGCAGTACCTC. Translating gives CASSLVVGLTYEQYL.

This clone was counted only a few times. The chain is built from TRBV6-5 and TRBJ1-1, with D unresolved. Germline CDR1 and CDR2: MNHEY and SVGAGI. Trimming stripped 0 bases from V and 0 bases from J, with 5 bases between. The CDR3 length is 14 residues. CDR3 sequence: CASSYSPVNTEAFF. CDR3 coding DNA: TGTGCCAGCAGTTACTCCCCAGTGAACACTGAAGCTTTCTTT.

The table lists this clone with a count of one. The rearrangement links TRBV27 to TRBJ2-7, with 8 positions matching TRBD1. The CDR3 runs to 14 residues. CDR1 is MNHEY, CDR2 SMNVEV, per germline (reference sequence). V lost 6 bases and J lost 1; bases outside the gene matches: 5. The CDR3 DNA sequence: TGTGCCAGCAGCAGGAGGACAGGGTCCTACGAGCAGTACTTC. This codes for CASSRRTGSYEQYF.

V is TRBV28 and J is TRBJ1-5, with D tentatively TRBD1 (5 bases). This CDR3 has 13 amino acids. Trimming cost V 5 bases and J 7 bases, with 12 bases left between them. The V gene's germline CDR1 is MDHEN and CDR2 SYDVKM. The DNA of the CDR3 is TGTGCCAGCAGTGGTAGGGGTTGGCAGCCCCAGCATTTT. As protein: CASSGRGWQPQHF.